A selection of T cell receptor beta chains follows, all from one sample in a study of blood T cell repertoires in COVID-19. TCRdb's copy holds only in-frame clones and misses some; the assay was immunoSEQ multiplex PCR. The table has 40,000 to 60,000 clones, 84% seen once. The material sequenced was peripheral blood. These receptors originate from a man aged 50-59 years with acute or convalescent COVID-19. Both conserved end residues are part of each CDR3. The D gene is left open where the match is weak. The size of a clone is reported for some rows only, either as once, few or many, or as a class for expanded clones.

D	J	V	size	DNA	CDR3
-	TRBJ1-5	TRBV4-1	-	TGCGCCAGCAGCCAAGATCCCTGGGGAGGGGGGAGGCCCCAGCATTTT	CASSQDPWGGGRPQHF
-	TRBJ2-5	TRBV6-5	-	TGTGCCAGCAGTTACCGGGAAGGGACCCAGTACTTC	CASSYREGTQYF
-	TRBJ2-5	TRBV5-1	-	TGCGCCAGCAGCTTGGTTGGCACGGTGAGGGAGACCCAGTACTTC	CASSLVGTVRETQYF
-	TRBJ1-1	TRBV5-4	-	TGTGCCAGCAGCTTGGAAGGCGGGGGGGCTGAAGCTTTCTTT	CASSLEGGGAEAFF
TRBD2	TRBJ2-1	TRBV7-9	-	TGTGCCAGCGTAGGACTAGGCGGGGCCGGCAATGAGCAGTTCTTC	CASVGLGGAGNEQFF
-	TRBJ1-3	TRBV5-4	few	TGTGCCAGCAGCCCTGGGGCAGGCGTATACTCTGGAAACACCATATATTTT	CASSPGAGVYSGNTIYF
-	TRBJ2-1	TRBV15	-	TGTGCCACCAGCAGAGATAGTAGTTCCTACAATGAGCAGTTCTTC	CATSRDSSSYNEQFF
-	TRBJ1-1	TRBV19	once	TGTGCCAGTAGCCACCGGGGGGGAGCGTATAACACTGAAGCTTTCTTT	CASSHRGGAYNTEAFF
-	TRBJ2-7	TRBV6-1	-	TGTGCCAGCAGTGAACTACACGAGCAGTACTTC	CASSELHEQYF
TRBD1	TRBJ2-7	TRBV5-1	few	TGCGCCAGCAGCAACATCCGGGACAGGGGCAGTTCCGAGCAGTACTTC	CASSNIRDRGSSEQYF
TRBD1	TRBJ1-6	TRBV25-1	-	TGTGCCAGCAGTGGTAGGACAGGGCAGCACTCACCCCTCCACTTT	CASSGRTGQHSPLHF
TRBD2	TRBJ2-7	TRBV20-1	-	TGCAGTGCTAGTTCAGGCGGCCGAGGGACTAGGATCGCTCTCGAGCAGTACTTC	CSASSGGRGTRIALEQYF
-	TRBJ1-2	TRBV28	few	TGTGCCAGCAGTTTATCACAGCAGTATGGCTACACCTTC	CASSLSQQYGYTF
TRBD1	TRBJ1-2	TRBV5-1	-	TGCGCCAGCAGCCGAGGGACAGGGATGGGCCCTCGGGAATATGGCTACACCTTC	CASSRGTGMGPREYGYTF
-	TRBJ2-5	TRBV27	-	TGTGCCAGCCCCCGACCCGTTGACACCTTCCAAGAGACCCAGTACTTC	CASPRPVDTFQETQYF
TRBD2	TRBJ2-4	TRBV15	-	TGTGCCACCAGCGGACGACCGGTAGCGGGGGGGCCAGCGGCCAAAAACATTCAGTACTTC	CATSGRPVAGGPAAKNIQYF
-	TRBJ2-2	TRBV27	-	TGTGCCAGCAGTTCAGGGCTGGCCACCGGGGAGCTGTTTTTT	CASSSGLATGELFF
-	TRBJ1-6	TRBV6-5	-	TGTGCCAGCAGTTACGCCAGGGGAGATTCACCCCTCCACTTT	CASSYARGDSPLHF
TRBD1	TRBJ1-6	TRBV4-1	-	TGCGCCACCCAACAGGGGGTGGGTTCACCCCTCCACTTT	CATQQGVGSPLHF
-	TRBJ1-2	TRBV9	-	TGTGCCAGCAGCGTAGACGCAGGGTTTGGCTATGGCTACACCTTC	CASSVDAGFGYGYTF
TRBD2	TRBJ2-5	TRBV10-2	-	TGCGCCAGCAGTGAGGCCGACGCCCGGGGACTAAACGAGTACTTC	CASSEADARGLNEYF
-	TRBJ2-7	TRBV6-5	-	TGTGCCAGCAGTTACTCGAGGGTCGGGAGTCTTTACGAGCAGTACTTC	CASSYSRVGSLYEQYF
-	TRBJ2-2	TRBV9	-	TGTGCCAGCAGCGATAGCCTCAGGAACACCGGGGAGCTGTTTTTT	CASSDSLRNTGELFF
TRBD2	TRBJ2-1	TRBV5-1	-	TGCGCCAGCAGCCTCCATGGACTAGCGGGAGGGCCCGACGATGAGCAGTTCTTC	CASSLHGLAGGPDDEQFF
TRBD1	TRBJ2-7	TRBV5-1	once	TGCGCCAGCAGCGGCGGGACAGGGGTTTCTCGGGAGCAGTACTTC	CASSGGTGVSREQYF
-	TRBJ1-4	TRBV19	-	TGTGCCAGTGCCTACGCCCAGGGGAAAAGTGAAAAACTGTTTTTT	CASAYAQGKSEKLFF
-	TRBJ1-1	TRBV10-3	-	TGTGCCATCAGGTACAGGGAGGGGACTGAAGCTTTCTTT	CAIRYREGTEAFF
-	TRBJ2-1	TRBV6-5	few	TGTGCCAGCGCCTTAGCAGCCTCCTACAATGAGCAGTTCTTC	CASALAASYNEQFF
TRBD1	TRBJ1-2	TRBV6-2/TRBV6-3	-	TGTGCCAGCAGTTATCACGGGCAGGGGGCGAGGATGAATGGCTACACCTTC	CASSYHGQGARMNGYTF
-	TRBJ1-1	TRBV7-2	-	TGTGCCAGCAGCTGGAAAAGGGGTAACGGTGAAGCTTTCTTT	CASSWKRGNGEAFF
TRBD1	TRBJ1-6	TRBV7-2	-	TGTGCCAGCAGCCCCCGGGACAGGGGATCACCCCTCCACTTT	CASSPRDRGSPLHF
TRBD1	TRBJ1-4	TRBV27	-	TGTGCCAGCAGTCGATCGACAGGGGGCGATGAAAAACTGTTTTTT	CASSRSTGGDEKLFF
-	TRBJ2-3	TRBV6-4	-	TGTGCCAGCAGTGACCTAGGTGGAGGGGGCACAGATACGCAGTATTTT	CASSDLGGGGTDTQYF
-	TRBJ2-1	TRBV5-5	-	TGTGCCAGCAGCCCGAGGGCCGACCCGGGCAATGAGCAGTTCTTC	CASSPRADPGNEQFF
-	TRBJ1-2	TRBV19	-	TGTGCCAGTAGTATCTTGTCGAACTATGGCTACACCTTC	CASSILSNYGYTF
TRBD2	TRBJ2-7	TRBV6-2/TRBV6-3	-	TGTGCCAGCAGTAGGGGACTAGCGGGAGGGCCATCCCACGAGCAGTACTTC	CASSRGLAGGPSHEQYF
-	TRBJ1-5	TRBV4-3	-	TGCGCCAGCAGCCAAGCCTATGACAGCCGCAATCAGCCCCAGCATTTT	CASSQAYDSRNQPQHF
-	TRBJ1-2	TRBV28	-	TGTGCCAGCAGTTTCATAGGGGATGTCTATGGCTACACCTTC	CASSFIGDVYGYTF
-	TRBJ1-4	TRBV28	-	TGTGCCAGCAGTGTTGGAACAGGGTTAGCGTGGGAAAAACTGTTTTTT	CASSVGTGLAWEKLFF
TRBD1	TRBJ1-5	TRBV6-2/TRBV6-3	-	TGTGCCAGCAGTTACTCCGGACAGGGAAGAGAGCCCCAGCATTTT	CASSYSGQGREPQHF
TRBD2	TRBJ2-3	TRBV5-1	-	TGCGCCAGCAGCCTAGGACTAGCGGGGGTGACCTCTAGCACAGATACGCAGTATTTT	CASSLGLAGVTSSTDTQYF
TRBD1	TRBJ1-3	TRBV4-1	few	TGCGCCAGCAGCCTCCGGGACAGGTCTGGAAACACCATATATTTT	CASSLRDRSGNTIYF
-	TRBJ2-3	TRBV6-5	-	TGTGCCAGCAGTTACCACAGGGTGGATACGCAGTATTTT	CASSYHRVDTQYF
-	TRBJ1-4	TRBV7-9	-	TGTGCCAGCAGCTTACTTAGGTTCGGGGATGAAAAACTGTTTTTT	CASSLLRFGDEKLFF
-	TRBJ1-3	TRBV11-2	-	TGTGCCAGCAGCTTCTCCCCAACAGGAAACACCATATATTTT	CASSFSPTGNTIYF
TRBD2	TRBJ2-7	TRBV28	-	TGTGCCAGCAGTTACCGGACTAGCGGACCATACGAGCAGTACTTC	CASSYRTSGPYEQYF
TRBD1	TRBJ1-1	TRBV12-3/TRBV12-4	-	TGTGCCAGCAGTCTCGGACAGGGGGCTGAAGCTTTCTTT	CASSLGQGAEAFF
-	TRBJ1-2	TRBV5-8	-	TGTGCCAGCAGCTCGACAAGCATCTATGGCTACACCTTC	CASSSTSIYGYTF
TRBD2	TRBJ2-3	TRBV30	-	TGTGCCTGGACCCGCGGGGGCAGCGGGAGTGCTCAAGATACGCAGTATTTT	CAWTRGGSGSAQDTQYF
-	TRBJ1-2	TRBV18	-	TGTGCCAGCTCACCTACACAGGGCTACACCTTC	CASSPTQGYTF
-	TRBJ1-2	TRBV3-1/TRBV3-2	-	TGTGCCAGCAGCCAAGAAGGGAGCTGGAACTATGGCTACACCTTC	CASSQEGSWNYGYTF
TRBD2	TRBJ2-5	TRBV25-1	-	TGTGCCAGCAGTGATACCCACATGTCGGGAGGGTGGGAGACCCAGTACTTC	CASSDTHMSGGWETQYF
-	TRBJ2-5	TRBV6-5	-	TGTGCCAGCAGTCGGGGAGAAGAGACCCAGTACTTC	CASSRGEETQYF
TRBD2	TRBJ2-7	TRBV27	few	TGTGCCAGCAGGACTAGCGGCTACGAGCAGTACTTC	CASRTSGYEQYF